The rows below give T cell receptor beta chains drawn from one sample of a study of beta chain features in type 1 diabetes. Profiled with immunoSEQ multiplex PCR; TCRdb holds only in-frame clones, not every one. Of 200,000 to 250,000 clones detected, more than 9% appear once; the ten largest clones hold 0.03% to 0.04%. Sequences were obtained from naive CD4+ T cells from blood. Receptor source: a woman in her late teens or twenties in good health. Both conserved end residues are part of each CDR3. Fields, in order: V gene, clone size, D gene, J gene, CDR3 protein, CDR3 DNA. The D gene is left open where the match is weak. Clone size is stated in some rows and not others, as once, few, many or a class when expanded.

>TRBV5-1|few|TRBD1|TRBJ1-1
CASSRGDRARTEAFF
TGCGCCAGCAGCCGGGGGGACAGGGCGAGAACTGAAGCTTTCTTT
>TRBV28|few|NA|TRBJ2-7
CASWDSRLEQYF
TGTGCCAGCTGGGACTCCCGGCTCGAGCAGTACTTC
>TRBV10-3|NA|TRBD2|TRBJ2-7
CAISRLAGGGEQYF
TGTGCCATCAGCCGACTAGCGGGAGGAGGCGAGCAGTACTTC
>TRBV11-2|few|TRBD1|TRBJ2-6
CASSPKVAGGGSGANVLTF
TGTGCCAGCAGCCCCAAAGTGGCAGGGGGCGGATCTGGGGCCAACGTCCTGACTTTC
>TRBV18|few|NA|TRBJ1-3
CASSPSGSGNTIYF
TGTGCCAGCTCACCCTCGGGATCCGGAAACACCATATATTTT
>TRBV5-1|few|TRBD2|TRBJ2-3
CASSPTSGRTDTQYF
TGCGCCAGCAGCCCAACTAGCGGGCGCACAGATACGCAGTATTTT
>TRBV7-6|NA|TRBD2|TRBJ2-2
CASSKTGGLTGELFF
TGTGCCAGCAGCAAAACGGGGGGGCTAACCGGGGAGCTGTTTTTT
>TRBV7-9|many|TRBD1|TRBJ1-2
CASSVGQGNYGYTF
TGTGCCAGCAGCGTGGGACAGGGCAACTATGGCTACACCTTC
>TRBV10-3|NA|NA|TRBJ2-7
CAISEGEGFPSF
TGTGCCATCAGTGAGGGAGAGGGTTTTCCCAGCTTC
>TRBV27|few|NA|TRBJ2-1
CASSLRERTNYNEQFF
TGTGCCAGCAGTTTACGGGAGAGGACCAACTACAATGAGCAGTTCTTC
>TRBV5-6|few|NA|TRBJ2-5
CASSLVQFNQETQYF
TGTGCCAGCAGCTTGGTACAATTTAATCAAGAGACCCAGTACTTC
>TRBV10-3|NA|NA|TRBJ2-1
CATRRANNEQFF
TGTGCCACTCGGAGGGCCAACAATGAGCAGTTCTTC
>TRBV29-1|few|NA|TRBJ2-6
CSVGWRDGFSGANVLTF
TGCAGCGTTGGATGGAGGGACGGATTCTCTGGGGCCAACGTCCTGACTTTC
>TRBV30|NA|NA|TRBJ1-2
CAWTSGSFTIVSGYTF
TGTGCCTGGACATCAGGGTCGTTCACCATTGTAAGCGGCTACACCTTC
>TRBV2|few|NA|TRBJ1-1
CASSESPQGLGAFF
TGTGCCAGCAGTGAGTCCCCACAGGGACTAGGAGCTTTCTTT
>TRBV5-1|NA|TRBD2|TRBJ2-1
CASSQYTGTSSYNEQFF
TGCGCCAGCAGCCAATACACGGGGACTAGCTCTTACAATGAGCAGTTCTTC
>TRBV4-1|few|NA|TRBJ2-2
CASSQFLTGSFYTGELFF
TGCGCCAGCAGCCAATTCTTGACAGGATCCTTTTACACCGGGGAGCTGTTTTTT
>TRBV18|few|NA|TRBJ1-5
CASSRKVGQPQHF
TGTGCCAGCTCGAGGAAGGTCGGTCAGCCCCAGCATTTT
>TRBV19|NA|NA|TRBJ2-2
CASSIWGLDTGELFF
TGTGCCAGTAGTATCTGGGGGCTGGACACCGGGGAGCTGTTTTTT
>TRBV7-9|NA|NA|TRBJ2-1
CASSLLASPLINEQFF
TGTGCCAGCAGCTTATTAGCCAGCCCGCTAATCAATGAGCAGTTCTTC
>TRBV14|few|NA|TRBJ1-2
CASSQDLGLYGYTF
TGTGCCAGCAGCCAAGATCTCGGTCTTTATGGCTACACCTTC
>TRBV4-1|NA|NA|TRBJ2-5
CASSQDPGIADFQETQYF
TGCGCCAGCAGCCAAGATCCAGGGATAGCGGATTTCCAAGAGACCCAGTACTTC
>TRBV7-9|NA|TRBD1|TRBJ2-1
CASSLAGTGQGFKQFF
TGTGCCAGCAGCTTAGCCGGGACAGGGCAGGGGTTTAAGCAGTTCTTC
>TRBV28|many|NA|TRBJ1-2
CASSSDRVHGYTF
TGTGCCAGCAGTTCAGACAGAGTTCATGGCTACACCTTC
>TRBV9|few|NA|TRBJ1-2
CASTFVGEGDFGYTF
TGTGCCAGCACCTTCGTAGGGGAAGGGGATTTTGGCTACACCTTC
>TRBV7-9|NA|TRBD2|TRBJ2-2
CASSLVSGKNTGELFF
TGTGCCAGCAGCTTAGTGAGCGGGAAGAACACCGGGGAGCTGTTTTTT
>TRBV19|NA|NA|TRBJ2-7
CASTMTRREFDYEQYF
TGTGCCAGTACCATGACCCGTCGGGAGTTTGACTACGAGCAGTACTTC
>TRBV5-1|few|NA|TRBJ1-2
CASSAQRSEYGYTF
TGCGCCAGCAGCGCTCAGCGGAGTGAATATGGCTACACCTTC
>TRBV18|NA|NA|TRBJ1-1
CASSQTGTGETEAFF
TGTGCCAGCTCACAAACCGGGACTGGGGAGACTGAAGCTTTCTTT
>TRBV11-2|NA|NA|TRBJ2-1
CASSPSDNEQFF
TGTGCCAGCAGCCCCAGTGATAATGAGCAGTTCTTC
>TRBV5-4|NA|TRBD1|TRBJ2-5
CASSFAAGGRETQYF
TGTGCCAGCAGCTTTGCGGCAGGGGGCCGGGAGACCCAGTACTTC
>TRBV30|few|TRBD2|TRBJ2-3
CAWSVTSRGGSHTQYF
TGTGCCTGGAGTGTAACGTCCCGCGGGGGATCCCATACGCAGTATTTT
>TRBV10-2|NA|NA|TRBJ2-7
CASSVAEDYEQYF
TGCGCCAGCAGTGTGGCTGAAGACTACGAGCAGTACTTC
>TRBV2|NA|NA|TRBJ2-3
CASSLGGRTDTQYF
TGTGCCAGCAGTCTGGGTGGGCGCACAGATACGCAGTATTTT
>TRBV19|few|TRBD2|TRBJ2-1
CASSPRLAGGRNEQFF
TGTGCCAGTAGTCCGCGACTAGCGGGGGGCAGGAATGAGCAGTTCTTC
>TRBV5-1|few|TRBD2|TRBJ2-1
CASSLSRAGEMNEQFF
TGCGCCAGCAGCTTGTCTCGAGCGGGAGAGATGAATGAGCAGTTCTTC
>TRBV6-5|NA|TRBD1|TRBJ1-5
CASTPPGQDQPQHF
TGTGCCAGCACCCCTCCCGGACAGGACCAGCCCCAGCATTTT
>TRBV5-6|NA|TRBD2|TRBJ2-1
CASSLRLAGGGEQFF
TGTGCCAGCAGCTTGAGACTAGCGGGAGGGGGTGAGCAGTTCTTC
>TRBV5-6|NA|NA|TRBJ2-3
CASSRGLDTQYF
TGTGCCAGCAGTCGGGGGTTAGATACGCAGTATTTT
>TRBV27|NA|TRBD1|TRBJ2-5
CASSLGTGWGETQYF
TGTGCCAGCAGTCTAGGGACAGGGTGGGGAGAGACCCAGTACTTC
>TRBV7-9|NA|TRBD2|TRBJ2-7
CASSSLAGVYEQYF
TGTGCCAGCAGCTCTCTGGCGGGAGTGTACGAGCAGTACTTC
>TRBV5-1|few|NA|TRBJ1-1
CASSLAQANTEAFF
TGCGCCAGCAGCTTGGCCCAGGCAAACACTGAAGCTTTCTTT
>TRBV5-1|few|TRBD1|TRBJ2-1
CASRIPGGKDEQFF
TGCGCCAGCCGGATACCAGGGGGCAAGGATGAGCAGTTCTTC
>TRBV4-1|NA|NA|TRBJ2-7
CASSHAYLEDEQYF
TGCGCCAGCAGCCATGCATATCTCGAGGACGAGCAGTACTTC
>TRBV7-9|few|NA|TRBJ1-6
CASSSWTALTSNSPLHF
TGTGCCAGCAGCTCGTGGACAGCGCTAACTTCTAATTCACCCCTCCACTTT
>TRBV20-1|NA|NA|TRBJ2-3
CSASVDTQYF
TGCAGTGCTAGCGTAGATACGCAGTATTTT
>TRBV10-3|NA|TRBD1|TRBJ1-2
CAISELTGAFYGYTF
TGTGCCATCAGTGAATTGACAGGGGCGTTCTATGGCTACACCTTC
>TRBV6-5|NA|TRBD2|TRBJ2-7
CASSYASGTSYEQYF
TGTGCCAGCAGTTACGCTAGCGGGACCTCCTACGAGCAGTACTTC
>TRBV18|NA|NA|TRBJ2-5
CASSPRRTAIQETQYF
TGTGCCAGCTCACCACGTAGGACAGCCATCCAAGAGACCCAGTACTTC
>TRBV7-2|few|NA|TRBJ1-1
CASSLASIQTEAFF
TGTGCCAGCAGCTTAGCTTCAATTCAGACTGAAGCTTTCTTT
>TRBV29-1|NA|TRBD1|TRBJ1-4
CSVPGQGRGEKLFF
TGCAGCGTGCCGGGACAGGGTCGGGGCGAAAAACTGTTTTTT
>TRBV5-1|NA|NA|TRBJ2-5
CASSLDPTVKETQYF
TGCGCCAGCAGCTTGGATCCCACTGTGAAAGAGACCCAGTACTTC
>TRBV18|few|NA|TRBJ1-1
CASSPGGVNTFF
TGTGCCAGCTCACCAGGCGGGGTTAATACTTTCTTT